These T cell receptor beta chains were read from a single sample in a study of blood T cell repertoires in COVID-19. Measured with immunoSEQ multiplex PCR; TCRdb has only the in-frame clones, and not every one. The sample lists 95,000 to 120,000 clones, less than 85% seen once, with more than 10% in the top ten. The sample comprised peripheral blood. These receptors came from a human donor in a cohort sampled during active COVID-19. Both conserved end residues are part of each CDR3. The order of the fields is D gene, V gene, J gene, clone size, CDR3 protein, CDR3 DNA. A D gene is named only where the DNA matches it firmly. A row's size may be missing; if present it is once, few, many or a size class.

d_call: TRBD2; v_call: TRBV7-8; j_call: TRBJ2-7; clone_size: NA; cdr3_aa: CASSGPRTSGGAYEQYF; cdr3_nt: TGTGCCAGCAGCGGGCCTAGGACTAGCGGGGGGGCGTACGAGCAGTACTTC
d_call: NA; v_call: TRBV6-6; j_call: TRBJ2-3; clone_size: NA; cdr3_aa: CASSYPRVPTDTQYF; cdr3_nt: TGTGCCAGCAGTTACCCCCGGGTTCCCACAGATACGCAGTATTTT
d_call: NA; v_call: TRBV19; j_call: TRBJ1-1; clone_size: NA; cdr3_aa: CASSISGLNTEAFF; cdr3_nt: TGTGCCAGTAGTATATCAGGCCTGAACACTGAAGCTTTCTTT
d_call: NA; v_call: TRBV2; j_call: TRBJ1-1; clone_size: NA; cdr3_aa: CASSKGRSIHTTRNTEAFF; cdr3_nt: TGTGCCAGCAGTAAAGGACGGAGCATCCACACGACCCGGAACACTGAAGCTTTCTTT
d_call: TRBD1; v_call: TRBV5-4; j_call: TRBJ2-7; clone_size: NA; cdr3_aa: CASTRDREVEQYF; cdr3_nt: TGTGCCAGCACCCGGGACAGGGAGGTAGAGCAGTACTTC
d_call: NA; v_call: TRBV6-2/TRBV6-3; j_call: TRBJ1-2; clone_size: NA; cdr3_aa: CASSPGLPYGYTF; cdr3_nt: TGTGCCAGCAGTCCGGGACTCCCCTATGGCTACACCTTC
d_call: NA; v_call: TRBV6-5; j_call: TRBJ2-3; clone_size: NA; cdr3_aa: CASSRGQGIGSTQYF; cdr3_nt: TGTGCCAGCAGTCGTGGGCAGGGCATCGGGAGTACGCAGTATTTT
d_call: TRBD1; v_call: TRBV19; j_call: TRBJ2-7; clone_size: NA; cdr3_aa: CASSNRGAYEQYF; cdr3_nt: TGTGCCAGTAGTAACAGGGGGGCCTACGAGCAGTACTTC
d_call: TRBD1; v_call: TRBV6-6; j_call: TRBJ1-6; clone_size: NA; cdr3_aa: CASSPGQGSWNSPLHF; cdr3_nt: TGTGCCAGCAGCCCCGGACAGGGATCCTGGAATTCACCCCTCCACTTT
d_call: NA; v_call: TRBV7-3; j_call: TRBJ2-1; clone_size: NA; cdr3_aa: CASSFRSGLRNEQFF; cdr3_nt: TGTGCCAGCAGCTTCCGCTCGGGACTTCGAAATGAGCAGTTCTTC
d_call: TRBD2; v_call: TRBV18; j_call: TRBJ2-7; clone_size: NA; cdr3_aa: CASSSGTSGGGLYEQYF; cdr3_nt: TGTGCCAGCTCGTCCGGGACTAGCGGGGGGGGACTCTACGAGCAGTACTTC
d_call: TRBD2; v_call: TRBV2; j_call: TRBJ2-4; clone_size: NA; cdr3_aa: CASSESWAGTSGAVAKNIQYF; cdr3_nt: TGTGCCAGCAGTGAAAGTTGGGCCGGGACTAGCGGGGCAGTAGCCAAAAACATTCAGTACTTC
d_call: TRBD1; v_call: TRBV6-5; j_call: TRBJ1-2; clone_size: once; cdr3_aa: CASSPDRAHYGYTF; cdr3_nt: TGTGCCAGCAGTCCGGACAGGGCCCACTATGGCTACACCTTC
d_call: TRBD2; v_call: TRBV11-2; j_call: TRBJ2-3; clone_size: few; cdr3_aa: CASSFRGVLTDTQYF; cdr3_nt: TGTGCCAGCAGCTTCCGGGGGGTACTTACAGATACGCAGTATTTT
d_call: NA; v_call: TRBV6-5; j_call: TRBJ1-5; clone_size: NA; cdr3_aa: CASSYDRYSNQPQHF; cdr3_nt: TGTGCCAGCAGTTACGACAGATATAGCAATCAGCCCCAGCATTTT
d_call: NA; v_call: TRBV13; j_call: TRBJ1-1; clone_size: NA; cdr3_aa: CASSLSTGHHTEAFF; cdr3_nt: TGTGCCAGCAGCTTATCCACAGGGCACCACACTGAAGCTTTCTTT
d_call: TRBD1; v_call: TRBV6-5; j_call: TRBJ1-4; clone_size: NA; cdr3_aa: CASSPRGLGEKLFF; cdr3_nt: TGTGCCAGCAGTCCCAGGGGGCTGGGGGAAAAACTGTTTTTT
d_call: NA; v_call: TRBV9; j_call: TRBJ2-7; clone_size: few; cdr3_aa: CASSFNPGWEQYF; cdr3_nt: TGTGCCAGCAGCTTCAATCCCGGGTGGGAGCAGTACTTC
d_call: NA; v_call: TRBV6-6; j_call: TRBJ1-5; clone_size: NA; cdr3_aa: CASSSWGGQNQPQHF; cdr3_nt: TGTGCCAGCAGTTCCTGGGGGGGCCAGAATCAGCCCCAGCATTTT
d_call: NA; v_call: TRBV7-2; j_call: TRBJ2-3; clone_size: NA; cdr3_aa: CASSPTRVLSTDTQYF; cdr3_nt: TGTGCCAGCAGCCCGACCAGGGTCCTTAGCACAGATACGCAGTATTTT
d_call: NA; v_call: TRBV27; j_call: TRBJ1-1; clone_size: NA; cdr3_aa: CASRTFMGGGGRMNTEAFF; cdr3_nt: TGTGCCAGCAGAACGTTTATGGGGGGGGGCGGGAGGATGAACACTGAAGCTTTCTTT
d_call: NA; v_call: TRBV28; j_call: TRBJ2-7; clone_size: NA; cdr3_aa: CASSKDRKEQYF; cdr3_nt: TGTGCCAGCAGTAAGGACAGAAAGGAGCAGTACTTC
d_call: TRBD1; v_call: TRBV30; j_call: TRBJ1-5; clone_size: NA; cdr3_aa: CAWRHSGQPNQPQHF; cdr3_nt: TGTGCCTGGAGGCATTCGGGACAGCCAAATCAGCCCCAGCATTTT
d_call: NA; v_call: TRBV7-3; j_call: TRBJ2-3; clone_size: NA; cdr3_aa: CASSLGGKDTQYF; cdr3_nt: TGTGCCAGCAGCCTCGGAGGGAAAGATACGCAGTATTTT
d_call: NA; v_call: TRBV7-2; j_call: TRBJ2-7; clone_size: NA; cdr3_aa: CASSDDRSYEQYF; cdr3_nt: TGTGCCAGCAGCGACGACAGGTCCTACGAGCAGTACTTC
d_call: TRBD2; v_call: TRBV4-3; j_call: TRBJ2-3; clone_size: NA; cdr3_aa: CASSQDFLAGASFTDTQYF; cdr3_nt: TGCGCCAGCAGCCAAGATTTTCTAGCGGGGGCTTCTTTCACAGATACGCAGTATTTT
d_call: TRBD1; v_call: TRBV25-1; j_call: TRBJ1-1; clone_size: NA; cdr3_aa: CAPQGAGAFF; cdr3_nt: TGTGCCCCCCAGGGGGCTGGCGCTTTCTTT
d_call: NA; v_call: TRBV28; j_call: TRBJ2-7; clone_size: NA; cdr3_aa: CASSPRGLTDSYEQYF; cdr3_nt: TGTGCCAGCAGTCCTCGGGGTTTGACGGACAGCTACGAGCAGTACTTC
d_call: TRBD1; v_call: TRBV4-1; j_call: TRBJ1-2; clone_size: NA; cdr3_aa: CASSQVGTGGAGGYTF; cdr3_nt: TGCGCCAGCAGCCAAGTCGGGACAGGGGGCGCGGGAGGCTACACCTTC
d_call: NA; v_call: TRBV5-1; j_call: TRBJ2-3; clone_size: NA; cdr3_aa: CASSLGGGATSTDTQYF; cdr3_nt: TGCGCCAGCAGCTTGGGAGGGGGGGCCACGAGCACAGATACGCAGTATTTT
d_call: NA; v_call: TRBV5-1; j_call: TRBJ1-6; clone_size: NA; cdr3_aa: CASSVDRSSYNSPLHF; cdr3_nt: TGCGCCAGCAGCGTCGACAGGAGCTCCTATAATTCACCCCTCCACTTT
d_call: TRBD1; v_call: TRBV27; j_call: TRBJ1-6; clone_size: NA; cdr3_aa: CASKYRTGQSSSYNSPLHF; cdr3_nt: TGTGCCAGCAAATATCGGACAGGCCAATCGAGCTCCTATAATTCACCCCTCCACTTT
d_call: NA; v_call: TRBV7-9; j_call: TRBJ2-7; clone_size: NA; cdr3_aa: CASSLAVGNEQYF; cdr3_nt: TGTGCCAGCAGCTTAGCGGTTGGCAACGAGCAGTACTTC
d_call: NA; v_call: TRBV6-5; j_call: TRBJ1-4; clone_size: NA; cdr3_aa: CATSAGREKLFF; cdr3_nt: TGTGCCACCTCAGCAGGGAGGGAAAAACTGTTTTTT
d_call: TRBD1; v_call: TRBV18; j_call: TRBJ1-6; clone_size: NA; cdr3_aa: CASSLRAGTDNSPLHF; cdr3_nt: TGTGCCAGCTCACTACGGGCCGGGACAGATAATTCACCCCTCCACTTT
d_call: NA; v_call: TRBV4-3; j_call: TRBJ1-3; clone_size: NA; cdr3_aa: CASSQDSGGAGNTIYF; cdr3_nt: TGCGCCAGCAGCCAAGATTCAGGAGGCGCTGGAAACACCATATATTTT
d_call: TRBD1; v_call: TRBV6-2/TRBV6-3; j_call: TRBJ1-5; clone_size: NA; cdr3_aa: CASSPGTGLILSNQPQHF; cdr3_nt: TGTGCCAGCAGCCCCGGGACAGGCCTTATATTGAGCAATCAGCCCCAGCATTTT
d_call: NA; v_call: TRBV5-1; j_call: TRBJ1-1; clone_size: once; cdr3_aa: CASTSSRASNTEAFF; cdr3_nt: TGCGCCAGCACCTCCTCCCGCGCATCGAACACTGAAGCTTTCTTT
d_call: TRBD2; v_call: TRBV4-3; j_call: TRBJ2-4; clone_size: NA; cdr3_aa: CASSDPGTSGGVQYF; cdr3_nt: TGCGCCAGCAGCGACCCTGGGACTAGCGGGGGGGTTCAGTACTTC
d_call: TRBD1; v_call: TRBV5-4; j_call: TRBJ2-1; clone_size: NA; cdr3_aa: CASSRDRGLNEQFF; cdr3_nt: TGTGCCAGCAGCCGGGACAGGGGGTTAAATGAGCAGTTCTTC
d_call: NA; v_call: TRBV5-6; j_call: TRBJ1-2; clone_size: NA; cdr3_aa: CASSPPVPVFAGYTF; cdr3_nt: TGTGCCAGCAGCCCCCCGGTCCCGGTCTTCGCGGGCTACACCTTC
d_call: TRBD1; v_call: TRBV6-5; j_call: TRBJ1-5; clone_size: NA; cdr3_aa: CASRRTGYDNQPQHF; cdr3_nt: TGTGCCAGCAGGCGGACAGGGTACGACAATCAGCCCCAGCATTTT
d_call: NA; v_call: TRBV27; j_call: TRBJ1-6; clone_size: NA; cdr3_aa: CASSYRMGAEYNSPLHF; cdr3_nt: TGTGCCAGCAGTTACCGCATGGGGGCCGAATATAATTCACCCCTCCACTTT
d_call: NA; v_call: TRBV5-4; j_call: TRBJ2-3; clone_size: NA; cdr3_aa: CASSPALESTDTQYF; cdr3_nt: TGTGCCAGCAGCCCTGCATTAGAGAGCACAGATACGCAGTATTTT
d_call: NA; v_call: TRBV7-2; j_call: TRBJ2-1; clone_size: NA; cdr3_aa: CASSLGRGVYNEQFF; cdr3_nt: TGTGCCAGCAGCTTAGGGCGGGGTGTTTACAATGAGCAGTTCTTC
d_call: TRBD1; v_call: TRBV7-6; j_call: TRBJ1-1; clone_size: NA; cdr3_aa: CASSQTTGRLGDTEAFF; cdr3_nt: TGTGCCAGCAGCCAAACGACAGGGAGGTTGGGGGACACTGAAGCTTTCTTT
d_call: TRBD2; v_call: TRBV6-5; j_call: TRBJ2-3; clone_size: NA; cdr3_aa: CASLPGLAATDTQYF; cdr3_nt: TGTGCCAGCCTACCGGGACTAGCGGCCACAGATACGCAGTATTTT
d_call: NA; v_call: TRBV28; j_call: TRBJ1-1; clone_size: NA; cdr3_aa: CASSFRLNTEAFF; cdr3_nt: TGTGCCAGCAGTTTTCGGTTGAACACTGAAGCTTTCTTT
d_call: TRBD1; v_call: TRBV5-6; j_call: TRBJ2-3; clone_size: NA; cdr3_aa: CASSRPLQGVGTDTQYF; cdr3_nt: TGTGCCAGCAGCAGACCCCTACAGGGGGTGGGCACAGATACGCAGTATTTT
d_call: TRBD1; v_call: TRBV28; j_call: TRBJ2-4; clone_size: NA; cdr3_aa: CASSLGQGRDQYF; cdr3_nt: TGTGCCAGCAGTTTGGGACAGGGGAGAGACCAGTACTTC
d_call: NA; v_call: TRBV5-6; j_call: TRBJ2-5; clone_size: NA; cdr3_aa: CASSWGQGQEETQYF; cdr3_nt: TGTGCCAGCAGCTGGGGGCAGGGGCAGGAAGAGACCCAGTACTTC
d_call: TRBD1; v_call: TRBV5-4; j_call: TRBJ1-6; clone_size: NA; cdr3_aa: CASSSGGTEQAPLHF; cdr3_nt: TGTGCCAGCAGCTCGGGGGGGACAGAGCAGGCACCCCTCCACTTT
d_call: NA; v_call: TRBV7-9; j_call: TRBJ1-5; clone_size: NA; cdr3_aa: CASSLEGSARGIGPQHF; cdr3_nt: TGTGCCAGCAGCTTAGAAGGGTCGGCCAGGGGCATAGGGCCCCAGCATTTT
d_call: NA; v_call: TRBV28; j_call: TRBJ1-2; clone_size: NA; cdr3_aa: CASSTTPEEGYTF; cdr3_nt: TGTGCCAGCAGTACGACGCCCGAGGAAGGCTACACCTTC
d_call: NA; v_call: TRBV19; j_call: TRBJ2-3; clone_size: NA; cdr3_aa: CASSILGASSTDTQYF; cdr3_nt: TGTGCCAGTAGTATACTAGGGGCATCTAGCACAGATACGCAGTATTTT